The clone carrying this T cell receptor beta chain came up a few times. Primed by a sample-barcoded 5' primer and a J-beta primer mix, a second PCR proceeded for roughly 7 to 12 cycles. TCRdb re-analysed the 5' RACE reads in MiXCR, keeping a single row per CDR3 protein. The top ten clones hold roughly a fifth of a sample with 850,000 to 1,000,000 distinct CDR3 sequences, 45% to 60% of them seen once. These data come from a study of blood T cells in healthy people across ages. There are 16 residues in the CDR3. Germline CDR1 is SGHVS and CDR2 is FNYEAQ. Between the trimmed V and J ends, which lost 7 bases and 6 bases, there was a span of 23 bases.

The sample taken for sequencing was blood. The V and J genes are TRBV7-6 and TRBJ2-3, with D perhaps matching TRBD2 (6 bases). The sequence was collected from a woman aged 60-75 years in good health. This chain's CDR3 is CASTGGSGRSGDTQYF. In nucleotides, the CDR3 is TGTGCCAGCACCGGGGGTAGCGGACGGTCCGGGGATACGCAGTATTTT.